This record looks at one T cell receptor (beta chain) sequence and its context. The RNA input was 0.5 to 1 ug, and it was reverse transcribed with random hexamers. Multiplex PCR with immunoSEQ amplified the TCR beta CDR3 across 54 Vbeta and 13 Jbeta. Using its own MiXCR run on the immunoSEQ multiplex PCR reads, TCRdb lists one record per CDR3 protein. In the table there are 300,000 or so distinct CDR3 sequences, just over 90% of which are singletons. The sample originates from a study of CD8 T cells in Susac syndrome. CDR1 is DFQATT and CDR2 is SNEGSKA in the germline V gene (reference sequence). V lost 0 bases and J 13 bases, leaving 21 bases between the germline ends. This CDR3 spans 14 amino acids. Sequencing targeted TCR beta in T cells from blood (CD8+ and CD4+).

The chain links TRBV20-1 to TRBJ1-1; D is possibly TRBD1 (5 bases). Input material: CD4+ T cells from PBMCs. The receptor was derived from a human donor with multiple sclerosis. In DNA form, the CDR3 reads TGCAGTGCTAGAGATCCGTCGGTAACAGGCCACGTTTTCTTT. Protein product: CSARDPSVTGHVFF.